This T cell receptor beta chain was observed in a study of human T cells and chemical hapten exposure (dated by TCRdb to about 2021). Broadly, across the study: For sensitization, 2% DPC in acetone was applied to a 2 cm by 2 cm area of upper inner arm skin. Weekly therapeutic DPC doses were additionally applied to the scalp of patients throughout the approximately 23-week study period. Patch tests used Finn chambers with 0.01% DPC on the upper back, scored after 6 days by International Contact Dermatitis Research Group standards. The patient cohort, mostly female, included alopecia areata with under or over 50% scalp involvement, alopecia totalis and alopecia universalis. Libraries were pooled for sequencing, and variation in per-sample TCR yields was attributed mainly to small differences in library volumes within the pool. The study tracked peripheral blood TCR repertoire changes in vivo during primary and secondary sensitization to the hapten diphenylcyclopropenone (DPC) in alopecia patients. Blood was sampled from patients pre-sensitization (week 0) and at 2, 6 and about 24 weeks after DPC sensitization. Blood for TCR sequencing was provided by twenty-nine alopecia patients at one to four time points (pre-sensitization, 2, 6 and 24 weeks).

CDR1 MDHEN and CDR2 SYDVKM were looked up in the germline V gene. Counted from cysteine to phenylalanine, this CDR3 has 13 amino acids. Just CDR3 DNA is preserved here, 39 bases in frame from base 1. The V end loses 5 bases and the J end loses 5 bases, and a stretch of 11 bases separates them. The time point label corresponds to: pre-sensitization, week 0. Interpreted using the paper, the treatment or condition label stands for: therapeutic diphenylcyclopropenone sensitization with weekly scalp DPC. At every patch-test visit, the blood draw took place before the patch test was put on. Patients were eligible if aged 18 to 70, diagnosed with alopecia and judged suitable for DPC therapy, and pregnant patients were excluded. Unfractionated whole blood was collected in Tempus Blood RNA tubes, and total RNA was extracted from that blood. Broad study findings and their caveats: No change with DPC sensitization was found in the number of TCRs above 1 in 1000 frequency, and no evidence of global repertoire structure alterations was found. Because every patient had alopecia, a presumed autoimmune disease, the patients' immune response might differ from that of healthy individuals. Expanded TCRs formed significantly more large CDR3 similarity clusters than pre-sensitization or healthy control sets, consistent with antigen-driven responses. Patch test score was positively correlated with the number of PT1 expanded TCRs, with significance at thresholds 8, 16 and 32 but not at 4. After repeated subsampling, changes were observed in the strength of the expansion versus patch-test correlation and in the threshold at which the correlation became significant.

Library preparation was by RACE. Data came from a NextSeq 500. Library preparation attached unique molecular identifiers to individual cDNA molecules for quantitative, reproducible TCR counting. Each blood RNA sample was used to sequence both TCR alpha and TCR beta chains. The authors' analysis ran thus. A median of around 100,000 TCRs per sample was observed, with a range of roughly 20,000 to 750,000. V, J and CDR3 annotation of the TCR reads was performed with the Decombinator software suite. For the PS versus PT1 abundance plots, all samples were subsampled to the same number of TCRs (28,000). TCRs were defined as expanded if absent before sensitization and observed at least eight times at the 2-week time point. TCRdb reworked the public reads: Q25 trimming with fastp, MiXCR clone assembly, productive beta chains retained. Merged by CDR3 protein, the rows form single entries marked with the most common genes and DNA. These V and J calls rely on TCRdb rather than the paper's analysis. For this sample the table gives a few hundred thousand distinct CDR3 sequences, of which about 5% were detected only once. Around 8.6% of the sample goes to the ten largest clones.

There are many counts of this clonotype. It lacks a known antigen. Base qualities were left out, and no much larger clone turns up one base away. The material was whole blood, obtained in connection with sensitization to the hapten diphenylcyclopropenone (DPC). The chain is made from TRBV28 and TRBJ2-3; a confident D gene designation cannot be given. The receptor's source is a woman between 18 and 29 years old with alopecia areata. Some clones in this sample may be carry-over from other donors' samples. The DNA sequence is TGTGCCAGCAGTCCCCCAGACTTAGATACGCAGTATTTT. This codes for CASSPPDLDTQYF.